This T cell receptor beta chain was found in a study of post-analysis software for immune sequencing data. Study in general: Courses of disease covered relapsing-remitting, secondary progressive and progressive-relapsing multiple sclerosis.

cDNA libraries for TCR beta contained unique molecular identifiers. T cells numbering roughly 1 to 10 million gave rise to some 500,000 cDNA molecules. Via MiXCR, TCRdb re-called the PCR reads, giving one row per CDR3 protein. The repertoire holds about 800,000 distinct CDR3 sequences, with 30% as singletons. A remark on this clonotype: Its antigen remains unknown. One junction end does not reproduce the germline sequence, and a read error may be involved.

Germline values: CDR1 SGHKS, CDR2 YYEKEE (reference sequence). There are 16 residues in the CDR3. Study-level findings and limits: In patients, TRBV5-6, TRBV5-1 and TRBV20-1 belonged to five TRBV segments found more frequently than in controls. F-measure co-clustering was strong for batch-matched samples. In multiple sclerosis, normalized Chao1 diversity was significantly below that of controls.

The chain recombines TRBV5-5 with TRBJ2-4; weak D call: TRBD1 (6 bases). The specimen sequenced was blood. This sequence was found in a girl aged 5 to 17 with multiple sclerosis. CDR3: CASSLGQILAKNIQYF. CDR3 nucleotide sequence: TGCGCCAGCAGCTTAGGACAGATATTAGCCAAAAACATTCAGTACTTC.